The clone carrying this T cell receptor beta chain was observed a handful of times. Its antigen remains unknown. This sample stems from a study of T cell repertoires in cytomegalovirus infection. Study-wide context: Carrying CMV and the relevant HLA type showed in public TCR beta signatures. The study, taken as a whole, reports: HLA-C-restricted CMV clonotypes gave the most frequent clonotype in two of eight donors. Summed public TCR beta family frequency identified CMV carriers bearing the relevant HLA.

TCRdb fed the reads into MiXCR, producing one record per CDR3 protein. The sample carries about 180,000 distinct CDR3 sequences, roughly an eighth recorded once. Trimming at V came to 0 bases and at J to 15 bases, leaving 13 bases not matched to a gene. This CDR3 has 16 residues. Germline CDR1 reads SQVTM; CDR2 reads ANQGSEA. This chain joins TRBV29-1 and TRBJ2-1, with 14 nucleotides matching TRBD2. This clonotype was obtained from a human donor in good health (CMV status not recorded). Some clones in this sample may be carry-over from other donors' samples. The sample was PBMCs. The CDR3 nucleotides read TGCAGCGTTGAAGATCAGGGGACTAGCGGGAGAATAATCGGGTTCTTC. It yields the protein CSVEDQGTSGRIIGFF.